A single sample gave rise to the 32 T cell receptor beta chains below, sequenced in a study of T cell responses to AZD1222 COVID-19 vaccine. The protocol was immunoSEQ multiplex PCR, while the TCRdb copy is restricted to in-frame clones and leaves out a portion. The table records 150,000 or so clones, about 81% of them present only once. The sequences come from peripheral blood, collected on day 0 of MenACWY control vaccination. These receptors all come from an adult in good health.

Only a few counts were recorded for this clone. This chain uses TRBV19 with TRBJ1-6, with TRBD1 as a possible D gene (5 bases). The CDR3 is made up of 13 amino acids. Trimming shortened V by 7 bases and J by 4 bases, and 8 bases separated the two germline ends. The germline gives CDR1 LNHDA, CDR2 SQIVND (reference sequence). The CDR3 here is CASTDTYNSPLHF. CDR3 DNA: TGTGCCAGTACGGACACGTATAATTCACCCCTCCACTTT.

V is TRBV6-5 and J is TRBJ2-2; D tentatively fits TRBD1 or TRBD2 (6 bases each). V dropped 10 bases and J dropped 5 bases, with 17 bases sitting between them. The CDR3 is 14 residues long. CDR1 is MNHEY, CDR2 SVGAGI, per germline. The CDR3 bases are TGTGCCACCTGGAGGGGGGCTGGAACCGGGGAGCTGTTTTTT. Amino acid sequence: CATWRGAGTGELFF.

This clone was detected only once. The chain's CDR3 is CASSLWGASGTDTQYF. The DNA for the CDR3 is TGCGCCAGCAGCTTGTGGGGGGCTAGCGGCACAGATACGCAGTATTTT. This rearrangement joins TRBV5-1 to TRBJ2-3; D may match TRBD1 or TRBD2 (6 bases each). Trimming shortened V by 1 base and J by 1 base, and 13 bases separated the two germline ends. This CDR3 region has 16 residues. Germline CDR1 and CDR2: SGHRS and YFSETQ. Supplemented by reference TRBV5-1 and TRBJ2-3, the full variable domain reads KAGVTQTPRYLIKTRGQQVTLSCSPISGHRSVSWYQQTPGQGLQFLFEYFSETQRNKGNFPGRFSGRQFSNSRSEMNVSTLELGDSALYLCASSLWGASGTDTQYFGPGTRLTVL.

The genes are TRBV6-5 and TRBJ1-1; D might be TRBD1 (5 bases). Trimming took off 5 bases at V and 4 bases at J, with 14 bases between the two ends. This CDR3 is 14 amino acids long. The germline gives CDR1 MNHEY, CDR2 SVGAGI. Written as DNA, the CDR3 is TGTGCCAGCAGTATAAGGGGATGGGGCACTGAAGCTTTCTTT. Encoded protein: CASSIRGWGTEAFF.

CDR3 sequence reads: CASSFTSYEQYF. The CDR3 DNA reads as TGTGCCAGCAGTTTCACCTCCTACGAGCAGTACTTC. The J gene is TRBJ2-7, the V gene TRBV6-5; D call uncertain. Trimming stripped 4 bases from V and 0 bases from J, with 4 bases between. This CDR3 contains 12 residues. Looked up from germline, CDR1 is MNHEY and CDR2 is SVGAGI.

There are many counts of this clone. The CDR3 DNA follows: TGTGCCAGCAGTTATCGGGGGAGGACCGGGGAGCTGTTTTTT. Its translation: CASSYRGRTGELFF. The chain carries TRBV28 and TRBJ2-2; D is perhaps TRBD2 (6 bases). This CDR3 contains 14 residues. The germline V gene encodes CDR1 MDHEN and CDR2 SYDVKM. Trimming cost V 4 bases and J 5 bases, with 11 bases left between them.

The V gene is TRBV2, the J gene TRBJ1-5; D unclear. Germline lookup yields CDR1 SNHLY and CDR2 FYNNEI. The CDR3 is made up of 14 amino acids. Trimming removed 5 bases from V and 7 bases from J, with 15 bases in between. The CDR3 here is CASSPNMREQPQHF. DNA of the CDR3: TGTGCCAGCAGTCCGAACATGAGGGAACAGCCCCAGCATTTT.

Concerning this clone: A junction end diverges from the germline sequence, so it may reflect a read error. This CDR3 is CASSPQGARISRGNTIYF. The DNA for the CDR3 is TGTGCCAGCTCCCCACAGGGCGCCCGCATCTCGAGAGGAAACACCATATATTTT. This chain links TRBV18 with TRBJ1-3, with a weak D call TRBD1 (6 bases). Germline V gives CDR1 KGHSH, CDR2 LQKENI. The CDR3 is made up of 18 amino acids.

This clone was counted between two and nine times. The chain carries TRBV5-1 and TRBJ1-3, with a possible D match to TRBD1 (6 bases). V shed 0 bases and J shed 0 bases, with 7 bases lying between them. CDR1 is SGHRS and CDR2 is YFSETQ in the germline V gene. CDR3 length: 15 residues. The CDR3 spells CASSLAGDSGNTIYF. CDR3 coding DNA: TGCGCCAGCAGCTTGGCAGGGGACTCTGGAAACACCATATATTTT.

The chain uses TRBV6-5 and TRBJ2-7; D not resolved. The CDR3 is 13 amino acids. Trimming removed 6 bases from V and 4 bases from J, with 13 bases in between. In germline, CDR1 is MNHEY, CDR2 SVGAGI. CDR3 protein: CASRESHPYEQYV. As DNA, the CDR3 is TGTGCCAGCAGGGAGAGCCATCCTTACGAGCAGTACGTC.

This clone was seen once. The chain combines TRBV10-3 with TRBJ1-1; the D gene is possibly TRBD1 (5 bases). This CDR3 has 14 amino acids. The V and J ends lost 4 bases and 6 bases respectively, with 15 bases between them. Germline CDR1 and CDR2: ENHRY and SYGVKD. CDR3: CAISARDGGAEAFF. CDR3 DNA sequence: TGTGCCATCAGTGCGCGGGACGGCGGCGCTGAAGCTTTCTTT.

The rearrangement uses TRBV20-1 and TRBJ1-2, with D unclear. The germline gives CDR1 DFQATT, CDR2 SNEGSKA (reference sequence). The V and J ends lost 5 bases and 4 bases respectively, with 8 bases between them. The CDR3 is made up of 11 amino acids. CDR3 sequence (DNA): TGCAGTGCTGGCGAGAGCTATGGCTACACCTTC. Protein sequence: CSAGESYGYTF.

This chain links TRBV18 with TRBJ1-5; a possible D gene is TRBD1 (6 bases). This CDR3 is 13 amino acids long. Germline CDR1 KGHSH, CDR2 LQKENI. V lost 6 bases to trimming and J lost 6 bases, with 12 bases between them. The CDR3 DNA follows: TGTGCCAGCTCGGAGGGGGTAGTTCAGCCCCAGCATTTT. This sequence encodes CASSEGVVQPQHF.

DNA for the CDR3: TGTGCCGGTGGGTTGGGCGGTGAAAAACTGTTTTTT. It translates to CAGGLGGEKLFF. The chain couples TRBV6-5 to TRBJ1-4; D not resolved. The germline V gene encodes CDR1 MNHEY and CDR2 SVGAGI. The CDR3 contains 12 residues. Deletions cut 11 bases from V and 7 bases from J, with 14 bases between.

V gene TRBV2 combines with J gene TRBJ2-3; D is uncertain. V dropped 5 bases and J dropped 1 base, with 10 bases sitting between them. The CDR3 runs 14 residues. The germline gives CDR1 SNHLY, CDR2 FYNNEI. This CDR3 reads CASSLRMGTDTQYF. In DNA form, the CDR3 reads TGTGCCAGCAGTCTAAGGATGGGCACAGATACGCAGTATTTT.

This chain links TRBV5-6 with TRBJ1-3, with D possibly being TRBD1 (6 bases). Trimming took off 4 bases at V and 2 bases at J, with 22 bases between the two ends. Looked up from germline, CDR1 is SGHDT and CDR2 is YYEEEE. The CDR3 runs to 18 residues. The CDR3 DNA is TGTGCCAGCAGCCATATTCGGGACACAAGAATCGCTGGAAACACCATATATTTT. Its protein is CASSHIRDTRIAGNTIYF.

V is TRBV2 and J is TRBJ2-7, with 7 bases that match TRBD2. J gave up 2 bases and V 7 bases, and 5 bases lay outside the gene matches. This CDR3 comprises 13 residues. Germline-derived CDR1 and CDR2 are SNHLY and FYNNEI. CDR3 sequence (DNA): TGTGCCAGCAACCGGGGAGGGACCTACGAGCAGTACTTC. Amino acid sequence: CASNRGGTYEQYF.

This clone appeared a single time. CDR3 sequence reads: CASTRLAGVPNTGELFF. DNA of the CDR3: TGTGCCAGCACAAGACTAGCGGGGGTACCGAACACCGGGGAGCTGTTTTTT. The chain couples TRBV5-6 to TRBJ2-2; the match to TRBD2 covers 12 bases. J was trimmed by 0 bases and V by 6 bases; bases with no gene match: 6. The CDR3 loop spans 17 amino acids. CDR1 and CDR2 from the germline V gene are SGHDT and YYEEEE. The full variable domain, its missing parts supplied by reference TRBV5-6 and TRBJ2-2, is DAGVTQSPTHLIKTRGQQVTLRCSPKSGHDTVSWYQQALGQGPQFIFQYYEEEERQRGNFPDRFSGHQFPNYSSELNVNALLLGDSALYLCASTRLAGVPNTGELFFGEGSRLTVL.

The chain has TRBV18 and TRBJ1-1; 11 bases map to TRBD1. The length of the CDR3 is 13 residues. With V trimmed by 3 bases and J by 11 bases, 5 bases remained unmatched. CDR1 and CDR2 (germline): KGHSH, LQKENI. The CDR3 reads CASSPGQGEYAFF. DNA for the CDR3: TGTGCCAGCTCACCGGGACAGGGGGAGTATGCTTTCTTT.

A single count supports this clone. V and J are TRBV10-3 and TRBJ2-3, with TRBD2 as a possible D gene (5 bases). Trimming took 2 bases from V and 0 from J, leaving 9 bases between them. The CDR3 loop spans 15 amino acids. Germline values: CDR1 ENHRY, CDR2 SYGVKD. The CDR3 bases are TGTGCCATCAGTGAGGGGAGCAGCAGCACAGATACGCAGTATTTT. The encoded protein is CAISEGSSSTDTQYF.

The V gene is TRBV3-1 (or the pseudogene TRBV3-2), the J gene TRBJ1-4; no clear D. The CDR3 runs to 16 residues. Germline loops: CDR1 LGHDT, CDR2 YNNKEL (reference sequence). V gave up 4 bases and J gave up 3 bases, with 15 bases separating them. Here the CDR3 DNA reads TGTGCCAGCAGCCCGCTATCGAGGGTTGCTAATGAAAAACTGTTTTTT. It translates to CASSPLSRVANEKLFF.

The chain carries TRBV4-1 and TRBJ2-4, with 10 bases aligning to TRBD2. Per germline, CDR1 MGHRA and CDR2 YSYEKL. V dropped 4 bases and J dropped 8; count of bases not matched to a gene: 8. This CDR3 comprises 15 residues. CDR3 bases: TGCGCCAGCAGCCCACTAACTAGCGGGATAGACATTCAGTACTTC. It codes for CASSPLTSGIDIQYF.

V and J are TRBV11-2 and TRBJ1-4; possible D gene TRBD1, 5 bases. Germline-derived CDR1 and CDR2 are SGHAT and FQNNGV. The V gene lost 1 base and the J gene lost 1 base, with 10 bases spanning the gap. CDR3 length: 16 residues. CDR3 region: CASSLGPGKTNEKLFF. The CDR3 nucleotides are TGTGCCAGCAGCTTAGGTCCAGGGAAAACTAATGAAAAACTGTTTTTT.

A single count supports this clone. The CDR3 loop is CASSQVTRGYRTDTQYF. As DNA, the CDR3 is TGTGCCAGCAGCCAAGTAACACGGGGGTACCGCACAGATACGCAGTATTTT. This rearrangement joins TRBV3-1 (or the pseudogene TRBV3-2) to TRBJ2-3, with a possible D match to TRBD2 (6 bases). Deletions cut 1 base from V and 1 base from J, with 15 bases between. The CDR3 runs to 17 residues. Germline V gene data show CDR1 as LGHDT and CDR2 as YNNKEL (reference sequence).

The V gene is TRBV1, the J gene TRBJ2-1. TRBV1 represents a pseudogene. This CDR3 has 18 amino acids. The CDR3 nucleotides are TGCACCAGCAGCCAAGTATCGGGGACCCCGAGCTTCTATTGTGAGCAGTTCTTC. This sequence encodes CTSSQVSGTPSFYCEQFF.

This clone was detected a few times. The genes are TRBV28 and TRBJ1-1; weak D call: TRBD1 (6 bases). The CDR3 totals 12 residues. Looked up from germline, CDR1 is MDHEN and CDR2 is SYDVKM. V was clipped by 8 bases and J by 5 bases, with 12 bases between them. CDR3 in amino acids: CASSERGTEAFF. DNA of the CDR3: TGTGCCAGCTCGGAAAGGGGGACTGAAGCTTTCTTT.

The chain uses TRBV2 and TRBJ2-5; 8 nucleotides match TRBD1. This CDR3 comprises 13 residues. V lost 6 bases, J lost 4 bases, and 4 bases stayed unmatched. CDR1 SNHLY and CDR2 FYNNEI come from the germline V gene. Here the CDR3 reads CASSRGRPETQYF. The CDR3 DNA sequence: TGTGCCAGCAGCAGGGGGCGCCCAGAGACCCAGTACTTC.

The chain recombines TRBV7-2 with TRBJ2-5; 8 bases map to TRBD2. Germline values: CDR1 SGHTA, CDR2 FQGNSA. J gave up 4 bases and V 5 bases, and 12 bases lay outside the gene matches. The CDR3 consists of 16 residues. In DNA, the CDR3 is TGTGCCAGCAGCCCCCGGGGGGGCCAGGGTCGAGAGACCCAGTACTTC. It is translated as CASSPRGGQGRETQYF.

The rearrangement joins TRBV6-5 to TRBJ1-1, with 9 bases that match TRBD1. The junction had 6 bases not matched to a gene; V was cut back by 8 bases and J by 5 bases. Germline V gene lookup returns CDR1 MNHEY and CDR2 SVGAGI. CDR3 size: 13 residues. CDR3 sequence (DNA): TGTGCCAGCCGAGGGGACAGGGTGACTGAAGCTTTCTTT. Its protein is CASRGDRVTEAFF.

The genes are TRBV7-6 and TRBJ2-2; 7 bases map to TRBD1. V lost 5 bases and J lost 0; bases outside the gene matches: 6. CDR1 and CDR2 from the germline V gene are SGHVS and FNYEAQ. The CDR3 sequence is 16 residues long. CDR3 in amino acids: CASSKDRQSNTGELFF. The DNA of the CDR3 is TGTGCCAGCAGCAAGGACAGGCAGTCGAACACCGGGGAGCTGTTTTTT.

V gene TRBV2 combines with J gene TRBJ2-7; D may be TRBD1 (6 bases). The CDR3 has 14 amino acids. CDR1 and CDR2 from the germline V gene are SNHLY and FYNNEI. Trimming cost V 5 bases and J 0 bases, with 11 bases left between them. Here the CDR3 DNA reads TGTGCCAGCAGTACAGGGCGGACCTCCTACGAGCAGTACTTC. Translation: CASSTGRTSYEQYF. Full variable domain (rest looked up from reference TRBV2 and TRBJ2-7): EPEVTQTPSHQVTQMGQEVILRCVPISNHLYFYWYRQILGQKVEFLVSFYNNEISEKSEIFDDQFSVERPDGSNFTLKIRSTKLEDSAMYFCASSTGRTSYEQYFGPGTRLTVT.

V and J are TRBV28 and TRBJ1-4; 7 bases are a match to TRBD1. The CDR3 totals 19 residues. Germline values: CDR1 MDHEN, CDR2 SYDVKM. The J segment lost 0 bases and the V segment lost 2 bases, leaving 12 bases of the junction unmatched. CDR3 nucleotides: TGTGCCAGCAGTTTAACCGCCACAGGGGCGTATACAACTAATGAAAAACTGTTTTTT. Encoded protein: CASSLTATGAYTTNEKLFF. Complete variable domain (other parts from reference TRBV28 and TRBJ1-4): DVKVTQSSRYLVKRTGEKVFLECVQDMDHENMFWYRQDPGLGLRLIYFSYDVKMKEKGDIPEGYSVSREKKERFSLILESASTNQTSMYLCASSLTATGAYTTNEKLFFGSGTQLSVL.